This T cell receptor beta chain is drawn from a study of OX40 agonist ivuxolimab in advanced cancers. Study as a whole: Participants, 80% to 90% male, averaged roughly 60 years of age, ranging from about 23 to 80.

This clone has only one observation. What it binds is unknown. Findings and limits, study-wide: CD4+ and CD8+ blood T cells expanded clonally by week 6 at 0.1 to 3.0 mg/kg. Antigen specificity of clonally expanded peripheral T cells was not established.

Using immunoSEQ multiplex PCR, the repertoire was profiled, and TCRdb retains in-frame clones only, with some absent. The sample lists roughly 89,000 clones; approximately 90% were seen once. The CDR3 has 11 residues. The germline V and J ends were trimmed by 5 bases and 4 bases, with 8 bases remaining between them. CDR1 DFQATT and CDR2 SNEGSKA come from the germline V gene (reference sequence). The sample consisted of CD4+ or CD8+ T cells sorted from blood, taken in a trial of the OX40 agonist ivuxolimab. This receptor was obtained from an adult with an advanced solid tumor such as melanoma, head and neck, liver or kidney cancer. The rearrangement links TRBV20-1 to TRBJ1-2, with TRBD1 as a possible D gene (6 bases). The DNA of the CDR3 is TGCAGTGCTGAAGGGGGCTATGGCTACACCTTC. Translation: CSAEGGYGYTF.